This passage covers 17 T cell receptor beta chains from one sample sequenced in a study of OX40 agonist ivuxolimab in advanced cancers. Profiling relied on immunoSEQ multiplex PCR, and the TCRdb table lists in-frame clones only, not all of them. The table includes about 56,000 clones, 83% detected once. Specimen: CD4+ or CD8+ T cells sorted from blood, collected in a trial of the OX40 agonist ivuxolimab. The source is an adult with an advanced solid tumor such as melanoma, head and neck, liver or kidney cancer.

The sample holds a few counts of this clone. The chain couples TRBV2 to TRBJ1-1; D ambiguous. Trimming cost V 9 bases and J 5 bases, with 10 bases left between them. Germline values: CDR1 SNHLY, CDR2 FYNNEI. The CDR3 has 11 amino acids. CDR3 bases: TGTGCCAGTCGCATTAGGACTGAAGCTTTCTTT. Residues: CASRIRTEAFF.

CDR3: CASSRAGQRPLESGYTF. The CDR3 DNA sequence: TGTGCCAGCAGCCGGGCCGGACAGCGGCCCCTCGAGAGTGGCTACACCTTC. This chain links TRBV11-2 with TRBJ1-2, with a possible D match to TRBD1 (6 bases). Trimming took off 5 bases at V and 7 bases at J, with 26 bases between the two ends. The CDR3 covers 17 residues. Germline V gives CDR1 SGHAT, CDR2 FQNNGV.

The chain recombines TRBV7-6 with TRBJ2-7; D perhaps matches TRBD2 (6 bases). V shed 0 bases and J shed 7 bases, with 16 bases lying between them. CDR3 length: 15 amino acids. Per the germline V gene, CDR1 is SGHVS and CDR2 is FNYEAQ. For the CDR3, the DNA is TGTGCCAGCAGCTTAGCTGGTTCGGGGGTGGGGGAGCAGTACTTC. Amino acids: CASSLAGSGVGEQYF.

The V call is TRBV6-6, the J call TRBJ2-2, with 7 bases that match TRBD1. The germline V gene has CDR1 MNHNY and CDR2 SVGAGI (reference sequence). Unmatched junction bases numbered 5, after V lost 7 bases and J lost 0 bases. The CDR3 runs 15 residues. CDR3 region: CASTRDSPNTGELFF. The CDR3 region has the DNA TGTGCCAGCACCCGGGACAGTCCGAACACCGGGGAGCTGTTTTTT.

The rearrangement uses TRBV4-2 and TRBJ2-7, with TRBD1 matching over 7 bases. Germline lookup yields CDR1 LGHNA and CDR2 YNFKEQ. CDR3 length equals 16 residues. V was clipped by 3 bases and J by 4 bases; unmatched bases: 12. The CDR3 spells CASSHRGTEKTYEQYF. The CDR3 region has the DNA TGTGCCAGCAGCCACCGAGGGACAGAAAAGACTTACGAGCAGTACTTC.

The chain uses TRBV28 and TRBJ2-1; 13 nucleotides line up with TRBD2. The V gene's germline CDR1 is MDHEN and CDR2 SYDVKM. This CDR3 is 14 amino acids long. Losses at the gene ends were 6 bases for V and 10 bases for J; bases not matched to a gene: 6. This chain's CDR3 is CASRTSGRLREQFF. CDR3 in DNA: TGTGCCAGCAGGACTAGCGGGAGGTTGAGGGAGCAGTTCTTC.

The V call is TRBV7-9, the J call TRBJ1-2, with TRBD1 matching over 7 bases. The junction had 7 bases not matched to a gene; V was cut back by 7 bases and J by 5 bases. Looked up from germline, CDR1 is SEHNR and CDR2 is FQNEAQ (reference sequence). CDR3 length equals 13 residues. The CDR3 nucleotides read TGTGCCAGCATTATTTCGGGACAGTATGGCTACACCTTC. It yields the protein CASIISGQYGYTF.

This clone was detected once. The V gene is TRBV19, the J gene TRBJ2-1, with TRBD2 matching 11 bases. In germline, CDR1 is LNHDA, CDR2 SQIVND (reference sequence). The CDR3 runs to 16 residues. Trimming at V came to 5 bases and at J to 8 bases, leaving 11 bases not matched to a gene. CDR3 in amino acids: CASSPRSSGRMYEQFF. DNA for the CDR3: TGTGCCAGTAGTCCTCGATCTAGCGGGAGGATGTATGAGCAGTTCTTC. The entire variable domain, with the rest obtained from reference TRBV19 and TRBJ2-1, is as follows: DGGITQSPKYLFRKEGQNVTLSCEQNLNHDAMYWYRQDPGQGLRLIYYSQIVNDFQKGDIAEGYSVSREKKESFPLTVTSAQKNPTAFYLCASSPRSSGRMYEQFFGPGTRLTVL.

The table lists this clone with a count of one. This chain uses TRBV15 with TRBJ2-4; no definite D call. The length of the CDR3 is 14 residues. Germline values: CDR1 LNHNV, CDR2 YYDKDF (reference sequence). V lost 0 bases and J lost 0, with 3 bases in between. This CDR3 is CATSRDLAKNIQYF. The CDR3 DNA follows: TGTGCCACCAGCAGAGATTTAGCCAAAAACATTCAGTACTTC.

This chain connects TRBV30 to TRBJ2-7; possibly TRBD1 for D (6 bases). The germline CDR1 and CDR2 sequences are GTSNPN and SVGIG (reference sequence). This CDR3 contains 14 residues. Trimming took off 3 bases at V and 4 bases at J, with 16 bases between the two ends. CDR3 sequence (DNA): TGTGCCTGGAGCCCGGACAGCGGTTGGTACGAGCAGTACTTC. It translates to CAWSPDSGWYEQYF.

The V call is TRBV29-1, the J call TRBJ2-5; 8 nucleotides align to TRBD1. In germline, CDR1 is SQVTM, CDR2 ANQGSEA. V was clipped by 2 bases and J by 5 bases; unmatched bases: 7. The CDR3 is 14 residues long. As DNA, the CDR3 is TGCAGCGTTGAAACGCAGGGGGCGCGGGAGACCCAGTACTTC. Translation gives CSVETQGARETQYF.

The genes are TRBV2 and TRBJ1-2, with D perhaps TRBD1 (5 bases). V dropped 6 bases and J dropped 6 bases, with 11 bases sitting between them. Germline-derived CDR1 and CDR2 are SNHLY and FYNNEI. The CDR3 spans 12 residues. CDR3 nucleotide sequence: TGTGCCAGCAGCCCAGGGAGCCATGGCTACACCTTC. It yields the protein CASSPGSHGYTF.

The CDR3 DNA follows: TGTGCCAGCAGTGGGGACAGGCCTAACTATGGCTACACCTTC. Amino acids: CASSGDRPNYGYTF. This sequence joins TRBV6-6 and TRBJ1-2; 8 nucleotides match TRBD1. The length of the CDR3 is 14 residues. Germline lookup yields CDR1 MNHNY and CDR2 SVGAGI (reference sequence). The junction had 2 bases not matched to a gene; V was cut back by 5 bases and J by 0 bases.

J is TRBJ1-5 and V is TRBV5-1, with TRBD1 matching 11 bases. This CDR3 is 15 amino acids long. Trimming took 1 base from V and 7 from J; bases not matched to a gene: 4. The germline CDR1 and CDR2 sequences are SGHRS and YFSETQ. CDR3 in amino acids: CASSLTGTGGQPQHF. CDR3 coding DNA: TGCGCCAGCAGCTTGACCGGGACAGGGGGACAGCCCCAGCATTTT.

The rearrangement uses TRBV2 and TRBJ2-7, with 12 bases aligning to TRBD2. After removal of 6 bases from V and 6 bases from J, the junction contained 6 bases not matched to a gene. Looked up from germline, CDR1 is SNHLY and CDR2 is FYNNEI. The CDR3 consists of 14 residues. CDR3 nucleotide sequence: TGTGCCAGCAGACCGACTAGCGGGAGTTCCGAGCAGTACTTC. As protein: CASRPTSGSSEQYF. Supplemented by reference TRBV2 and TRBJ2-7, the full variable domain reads EPEVTQTPSHQVTQMGQEVILRCVPISNHLYFYWYRQILGQKVEFLVSFYNNEISEKSEIFDDQFSVERPDGSNFTLKIRSTKLEDSAMYFCASRPTSGSSEQYFGPGTRLTVT.

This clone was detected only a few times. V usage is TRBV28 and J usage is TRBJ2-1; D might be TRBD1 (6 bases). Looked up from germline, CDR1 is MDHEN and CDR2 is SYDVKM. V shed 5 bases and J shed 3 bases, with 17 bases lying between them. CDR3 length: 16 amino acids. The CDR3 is CASSPTGYRYYNEQFF. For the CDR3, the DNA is TGTGCCAGCAGTCCGACAGGCTACAGATACTACAATGAGCAGTTCTTC.

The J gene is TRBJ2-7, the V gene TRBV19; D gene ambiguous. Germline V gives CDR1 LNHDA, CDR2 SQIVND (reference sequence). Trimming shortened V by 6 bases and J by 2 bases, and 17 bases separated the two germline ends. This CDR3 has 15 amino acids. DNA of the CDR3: TGTGCCAGTAGCCCCGACGGAAGTATTCCCTACGAGCAGTACTTC. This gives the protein CASSPDGSIPYEQYF.